This T cell receptor beta chain is drawn from a study of blood T cell repertoires in COVID-19. Across the whole study: Both acute and convalescent COVID-19 samples were obtained from the United States, Italy and Spain.

V lost 5 bases, J lost 4 bases, and 14 bases lay in between. This CDR3 is built from 14 residues. The germline gives CDR1 SGHAT, CDR2 FQDESV (reference sequence). Data came from immunoSEQ multiplex PCR; TCRdb stores just in-frame clones and leaves some out. In the table there are about 64,000 clones, about nine tenths of which are singletons. The chain is built from TRBV11-1 and TRBJ1-1; maybe TRBD1 (5 bases). This TCR was recovered from a woman aged 55-69 years with COVID-19, enrolled during active disease. Material: peripheral blood. CDR3 region: CASSGGGTITEAFF. As DNA, the CDR3 is TGTGCCAGCAGCGGGGGGGGAACGATCACTGAAGCTTTCTTT.